This T cell receptor beta chain originates from a study of blood T cell repertoires in COVID-19. Study summary: The United States, Italy and Spain were the sources of the acute and convalescent COVID-19 samples. T cells, B-cell-depleted T cells, or PBMCs supplied cDNA or gDNA.

In the source study's methods: Amplification of reference gene primers was used by the study to estimate nucleated cell counts. Sequencing used immunoSEQ multiplex PCR; TCRdb keeps in-frame clones, though not all of them. That table supplies the V and J calls and clone size; D and trimming were determined from the DNA. The sample has tens of thousands of clones, about 88% seen once. Patients of the Seattle cohort, enrolled during active infection, were followed longitudinally. CDR3 length: 13 amino acids. The V gene's germline CDR1 is SNHLY and CDR2 FYNNEI. Unmatched junction bases numbered 3, after V lost 4 bases and J lost 7 bases.

This receptor was obtained from a man aged 55 to 70 with COVID-19, enrolled during active disease. J is TRBJ1-5 and V is TRBV2; 8 nucleotides agree with TRBD1. The specimen sequenced was peripheral blood. Here the CDR3 reads CASSGTGNQPQHF. CDR3 DNA: TGTGCCAGCAGTGGGACAGGGAACCAGCCCCAGCATTTT.